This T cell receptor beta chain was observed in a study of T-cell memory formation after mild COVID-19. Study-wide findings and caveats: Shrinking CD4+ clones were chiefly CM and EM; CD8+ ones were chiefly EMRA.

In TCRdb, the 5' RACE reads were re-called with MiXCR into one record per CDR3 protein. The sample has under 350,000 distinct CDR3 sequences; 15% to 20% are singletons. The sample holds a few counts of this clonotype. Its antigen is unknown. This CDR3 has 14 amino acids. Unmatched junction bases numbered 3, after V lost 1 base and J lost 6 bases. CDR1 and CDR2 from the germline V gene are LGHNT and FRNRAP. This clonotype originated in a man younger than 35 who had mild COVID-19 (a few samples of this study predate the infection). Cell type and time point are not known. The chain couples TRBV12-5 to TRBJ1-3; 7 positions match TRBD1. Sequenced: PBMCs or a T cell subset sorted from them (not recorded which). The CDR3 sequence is CASGLGQGSNTIYF. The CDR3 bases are TGTGCTAGTGGTTTGGGACAGGGATCAAACACCATATATTTT.